The 3 T cell receptor beta chains below all came from one sample that was sequenced in a study of vaccination and CD4 T cells after COVID-19. Sequenced with the Oncomine TCR Beta short-read assay was DNA taken from cultured CD4+ T cells. TCRdb recomputed calls from the PCR reads with MiXCR, one row per CDR3 protein. Of 11,000 to 15,000 distinct CDR3 sequences listed, roughly three fifths are singletons. These receptors have no identified antigens. Treatment in this sample: approximately 10-day PBMC culture with coronavirus spike peptide pools or control peptides (ViraFEST assay). Sequencing was carried out using CD4+ T cells from blood, cultured in vitro. Receptors were obtained from a human donor who had recovered from COVID-19.

The rearrangement uses TRBV27 and TRBJ2-2, with a weak D call TRBD1 (6 bases). V was pared by 3 bases and J by 3 bases, with 14 bases between. The germline V gene encodes CDR1 MNHEY and CDR2 SMNVEV (reference sequence). The CDR3 has 16 amino acids. This chain's CDR3 is CASSFRGRGDTGELFF. The CDR3 DNA reads TGTGCCAGCAGTTTTAGGGGGAGAGGCGACACCGGGGAGCTGTTTTTT.

The chain couples TRBV29-1 to TRBJ2-2, with no clear D. This CDR3 spans 13 amino acids. V lost 5 bases and J 2 bases, leaving 9 bases between the germline ends. In germline, CDR1 is SQVTM, CDR2 ANQGSEA. Here the CDR3 reads CSVRRQNTGELFF. The CDR3 bases are TGCAGCGTTCGGCGTCAAAACACCGGGGAGCTGTTTTTT.

V gene TRBV20-1 combines with J gene TRBJ2-1; D is uncertain. This CDR3 is built from 13 residues. The V gene lost 4 bases and the J gene lost 2 bases, with 9 bases spanning the gap. Germline CDR1 DFQATT, CDR2 SNEGSKA (reference sequence). In DNA form, the CDR3 reads TGCAGTGCTATTGCCTTTCCCTACAATGAGCAGTTCTTC. Translating gives CSAIAFPYNEQFF.